This T cell receptor (beta chain) was observed in a study of blood T cell repertoires in COVID-19. Study details: T cells, B-cell-depleted T cells, or PBMCs supplied cDNA or gDNA.

Germline CDR1 MDHEN, CDR2 SYDVKM. V dropped 6 bases and J dropped 4; count of bases not matched to a gene: 8. The CDR3 is 14 residues long. In the original analysis: Reference gene primer amplification gave nucleated cell count estimates. Only in-frame clones appear in the TCRdb table, and some are missing; sequencing was by immunoSEQ multiplex PCR. For V, J and clone size, that table is used; D and trimming come from the DNA. There are 250,000 to 350,000 clones in the sample; more than 70% occur only once, and around 8% lies in the top ten. Sequencing was carried out using peripheral blood. The clonotype originates from a woman in her forties or fifties who had recovered from COVID-19. The V call is TRBV28, the J call TRBJ2-5, with 7 bases lining up with TRBD1. The CDR3 region is CASRGQVPPETQYF. The CDR3 DNA is TGTGCCAGCAGAGGACAGGTGCCCCCAGAGACCCAGTACTTC. Together with reference TRBV28 and TRBJ2-5, the CDR3 gives the full variable domain: DVKVTQSSRYLVKRTGEKVFLECVQDMDHENMFWYRQDPGLGLRLIYFSYDVKMKEKGDIPEGYSVSREKKERFSLILESASTNQTSMYLCASRGQVPPETQYFGPGTRLLVL.